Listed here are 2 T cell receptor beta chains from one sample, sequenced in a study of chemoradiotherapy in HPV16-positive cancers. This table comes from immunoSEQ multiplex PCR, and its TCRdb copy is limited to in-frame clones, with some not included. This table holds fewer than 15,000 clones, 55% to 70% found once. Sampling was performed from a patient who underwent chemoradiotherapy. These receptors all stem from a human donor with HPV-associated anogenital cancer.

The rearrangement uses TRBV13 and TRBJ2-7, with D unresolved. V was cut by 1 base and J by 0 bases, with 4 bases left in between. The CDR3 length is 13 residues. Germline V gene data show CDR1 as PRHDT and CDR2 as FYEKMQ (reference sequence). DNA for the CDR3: TGTGCCAGCAGCTTAGACAGCTCCTACGAGCAGTACTTC. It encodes CASSLDSSYEQYF. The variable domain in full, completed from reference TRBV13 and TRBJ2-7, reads AAGVIQSPRHLIKEKRETATLKCYPIPRHDTVYWYQQGPGQDPQFLISFYEKMQSDKGSIPDRFSAQQFSDYHSELNMSSLELGDSALYFCASSLDSSYEQYFGPGTRLTVT.

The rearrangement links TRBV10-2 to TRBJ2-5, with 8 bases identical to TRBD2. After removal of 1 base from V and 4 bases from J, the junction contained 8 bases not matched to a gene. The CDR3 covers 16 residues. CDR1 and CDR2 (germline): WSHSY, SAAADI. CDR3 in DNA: TGCGCCAGCAGTGAGTTAGAAGCGGGGGACGGAGAGACCCAGTACTTC. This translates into CASSELEAGDGETQYF.